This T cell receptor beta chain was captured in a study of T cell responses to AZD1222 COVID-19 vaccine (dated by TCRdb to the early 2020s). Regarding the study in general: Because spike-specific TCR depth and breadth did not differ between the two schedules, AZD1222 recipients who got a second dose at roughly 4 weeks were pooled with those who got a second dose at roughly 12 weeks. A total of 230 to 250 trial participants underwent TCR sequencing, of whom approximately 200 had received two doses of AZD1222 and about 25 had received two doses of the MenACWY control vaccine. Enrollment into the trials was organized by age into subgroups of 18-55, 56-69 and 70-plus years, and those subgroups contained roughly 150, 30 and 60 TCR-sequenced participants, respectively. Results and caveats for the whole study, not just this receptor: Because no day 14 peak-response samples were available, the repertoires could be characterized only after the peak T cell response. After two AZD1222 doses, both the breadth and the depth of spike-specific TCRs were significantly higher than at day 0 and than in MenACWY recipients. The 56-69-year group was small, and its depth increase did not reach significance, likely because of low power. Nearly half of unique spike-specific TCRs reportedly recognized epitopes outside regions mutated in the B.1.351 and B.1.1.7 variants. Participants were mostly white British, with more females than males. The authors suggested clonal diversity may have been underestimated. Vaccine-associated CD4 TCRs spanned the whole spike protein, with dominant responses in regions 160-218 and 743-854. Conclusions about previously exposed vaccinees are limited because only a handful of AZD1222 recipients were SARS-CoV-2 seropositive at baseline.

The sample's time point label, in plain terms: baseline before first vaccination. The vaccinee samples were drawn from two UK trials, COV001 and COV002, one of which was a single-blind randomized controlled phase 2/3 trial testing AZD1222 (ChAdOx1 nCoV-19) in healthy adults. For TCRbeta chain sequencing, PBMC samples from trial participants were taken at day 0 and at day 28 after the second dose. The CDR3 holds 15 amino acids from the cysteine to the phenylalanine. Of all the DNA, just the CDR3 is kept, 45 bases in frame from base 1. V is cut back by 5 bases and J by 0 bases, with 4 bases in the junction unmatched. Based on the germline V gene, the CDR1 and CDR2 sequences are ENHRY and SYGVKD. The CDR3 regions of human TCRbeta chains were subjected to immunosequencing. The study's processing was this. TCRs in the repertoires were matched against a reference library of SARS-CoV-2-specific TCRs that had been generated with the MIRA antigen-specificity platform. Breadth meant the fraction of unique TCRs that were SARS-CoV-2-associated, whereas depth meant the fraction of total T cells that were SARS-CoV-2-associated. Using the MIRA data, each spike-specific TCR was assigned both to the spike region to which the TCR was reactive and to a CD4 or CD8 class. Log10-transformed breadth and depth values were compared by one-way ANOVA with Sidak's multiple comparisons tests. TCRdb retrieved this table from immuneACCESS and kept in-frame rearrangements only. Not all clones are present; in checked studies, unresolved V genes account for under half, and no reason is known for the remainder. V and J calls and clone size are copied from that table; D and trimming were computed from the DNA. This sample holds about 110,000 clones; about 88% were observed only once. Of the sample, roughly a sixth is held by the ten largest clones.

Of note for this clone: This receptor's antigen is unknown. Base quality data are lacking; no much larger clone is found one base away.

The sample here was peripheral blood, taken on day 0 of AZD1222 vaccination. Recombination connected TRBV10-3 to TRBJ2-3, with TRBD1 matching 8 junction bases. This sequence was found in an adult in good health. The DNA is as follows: TGTGCCATCAGTTCGGACAGGGCCAGCACAGATACGCAGTATTTT. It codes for CAISSDRASTDTQYF.